This TCR beta chain was recovered during a study of human T cells and chemical hapten exposure. Time point given: pre-sensitization, week 0. The treatment here: therapeutic diphenylcyclopropenone sensitization with weekly scalp DPC. The CDR3 runs 14 residues. The V segment lost 0 bases and the J segment 2 bases; nucleotides outside the gene matches: 1. The germline V gene encodes CDR1 ENHRY and CDR2 SYGVKD. MiXCR was run by TCRdb on the RACE reads, yielding one entry per CDR3 protein. The table has roughly 380,000 distinct CDR3 sequences, approximately 5.1% seen once. This clonotype was sampled from a woman in her fifties or sixties with alopecia areata. Some clones in this sample may be carry-over from other donors' samples. This sample comprised whole blood, obtained in connection with sensitization to the hapten diphenylcyclopropenone (DPC). V usage is TRBV10-3 and J usage is TRBJ2-7, with 7 bases identical to TRBD1. The CDR3 sequence: CAISESTGTYEQYF. DNA for the CDR3: TGTGCCATCAGTGAGTCGACAGGGACCTACGAGCAGTACTTC.